Each of the 10 T cell receptor beta chains below was sequenced from the same sample in a study of blood T cells in healthy people across ages. The authors ran a second PCR of roughly 6 to 12 cycles using a sample-barcoded 5' primer and a J-beta primer mix. TCRdb re-called the 5' RACE reads through MiXCR, storing one row per CDR3 protein. This table has over 1,500,000 distinct CDR3 sequences, about 39% appearing once. Source material: blood. Receptor source: a human donor in good health.

This clonotype showed up many times. This chain connects TRBV6-2 or TRBV6-3 to TRBJ2-1; TRBD1 matches at 10 bases. The V gene's germline CDR1 is MNHEY and CDR2 SVGEGT. The CDR3 covers 18 residues. V was clipped by 2 bases and J by 6 bases; unmatched bases: 13. Written as DNA, the CDR3 is TGTGCCAGCAGTTACCCAACCCACGGGACAGGGGTGTCCAATGAGCAGTTCTTC. It is translated as CASSYPTHGTGVSNEQFF.

J is TRBJ2-7 and V is TRBV5-5; D ambiguous. Trimming left V 4 bases short and J 7 bases short, with 24 bases between. Germline lookup yields CDR1 SGHKS and CDR2 YYEKEE (reference sequence). The CDR3 consists of 16 residues. The DNA for the CDR3 is TGTGCCAGCAGCACCAACCCTTTGGACGGATATGTGGAGCAGTACTTC. Translation: CASSTNPLDGYVEQYF.

The chain combines TRBV29-1 with TRBJ1-1; no clear D. Deletions cut 4 bases from V and 8 bases from J, with 14 bases between. Germline V gene data show CDR1 as SQVTM and CDR2 as ANQGSEA. The CDR3 covers 12 residues. The CDR3 nucleotides read TGCAGCGTTGCTAAGTCGGGCGAGGAAGCTTTCTTT. The encoded protein is CSVAKSGEEAFF.

Many counts were recorded for this clonotype. The chain couples TRBV4-1 to TRBJ2-7; D gene unclear. CDR1 is MGHRA and CDR2 is YSYEKL in the germline V gene. This CDR3 is 14 amino acids long. Deletions cut 3 bases from V and 1 base from J, with 10 bases between. CDR3 protein: CASSHPDSSYEQYF. Written as DNA, the CDR3 is TGCGCCAGCAGCCACCCGGATTCATCCTACGAGCAGTACTTC.

About this clonotype itself: At one end the junction does not follow the germline gene, possibly because of a read error. This sequence joins TRBV4-2 and TRBJ2-7, with D possibly matching TRBD1 (5 bases). CDR3 length: 16 residues. Germline loops: CDR1 LGHNA, CDR2 YNFKEQ. This CDR3 is CASGQDAAQAYYEQYF. In DNA form, the CDR3 reads TGTGCCAGCGGCCAAGACGCGGCACAGGCCTATTACGAGCAGTACTTC.

This chain joins TRBV7-9 and TRBJ2-1; 7 nucleotides agree with TRBD2. CDR1 SEHNR and CDR2 FQNEAQ come from the germline V gene (reference sequence). The CDR3 runs to 15 residues. V lost 7 bases, J lost 2 bases, and 8 bases stayed unmatched. The CDR3 is CASTDGGVPYNEQFF. CDR3 nucleotide sequence: TGTGCCAGCACCGATGGGGGGGTCCCCTACAATGAGCAGTTCTTC.

This clonotype appeared a single time. CDR3 DNA: TGTGCCAGCAGCAACAGAAGGACTAGCGGGGTAGCAGATACGCAGTATTTT. Translating gives CASSNRRTSGVADTQYF. The chain carries TRBV11-2 and TRBJ2-3; 12 nucleotides line up with TRBD2. Per the germline V gene, CDR1 is SGHAT and CDR2 is FQNNGV. This CDR3 spans 17 amino acids. The junction had 10 bases not matched to a gene; V was cut back by 5 bases and J by 4 bases.

The chain recombines TRBV7-2 with TRBJ2-3; 14 nucleotides align to TRBD2. Germline CDR1 and CDR2: SGHTA and FQGNSA. The CDR3 has 16 residues. The J segment lost 5 bases and the V segment lost 9 bases, leaving 10 bases of the junction unmatched. CDR3 residues: CASSPTSGGEEDTQYF. The CDR3 DNA reads as TGTGCCAGTAGCCCGACTAGCGGGGGGGAGGAAGATACGCAGTATTTT.

This clonotype has just a few counts. This rearrangement joins TRBV20-1 to TRBJ2-7; D not certain. This CDR3 has 14 amino acids. CDR1 DFQATT and CDR2 SNEGSKA come from the germline V gene (reference sequence). The ends were cut back, 3 bases at V and 2 bases at J, with 14 bases in the middle. The CDR3 protein is CSASDSPGPYEQYF. The CDR3 DNA reads as TGCAGTGCTAGTGACTCCCCGGGTCCCTACGAGCAGTACTTC.

The chain employs TRBV12-3 or TRBV12-4 and TRBJ2-3, with D uncertain. The CDR3 extends over 12 amino acids. V was pared by 6 bases and J by 6 bases, with 10 bases between. In DNA, the CDR3 is TGTGCCAGCAGGAAGCTTTATGATACGCAGTATTTT. Protein sequence: CASRKLYDTQYF.